This is a list of T cell receptor beta chains from one sample in a study of patients and donors after allogeneic stem cell transplantation. TCRdb reprocessed the RT-PCR reads with MiXCR, giving one entry per CDR3 protein. The sample contains under 200,000 distinct CDR3 sequences, approximately 25% of which appear only once. Sequencing was carried out using blood, either unsorted or a sorted T cell fraction (not recorded which). The receptors come from a human donor who was either an allogeneic HSCT recipient or a stem cell or donor lymphocyte infusion donor (not recorded which). It is not recorded whose cells these are; they may come from a transplant donor. Each CDR3 is given with its conserved first and last residue. The D gene is left open where the match is weak. A clone size is listed for some rows: how often the clone was seen (once, few, many), or a class if it is expanded.

D: NA; size: few; V: TRBV12-3/TRBV12-4; J: TRBJ1-2; DNA: TGTGCCAGCAGTTGGGGGCAGTCACCTAACTATGGCTACACCTTC; CDR3: CASSWGQSPNYGYTF
D: NA; size: NA; V: TRBV5-8; J: TRBJ1-1; DNA: TGTGCCAGCAGCTTGCACGGCGGTAAGCCGAACACTGAAGCTTTCTTT; CDR3: CASSLHGGKPNTEAFF
D: NA; size: few; V: TRBV30; J: TRBJ1-1; DNA: TGTGCCTGGAGGAAATTCTTGAACACTGAAGCTTTCTTT; CDR3: CAWRKFLNTEAFF
D: TRBD2; size: NA; V: TRBV13; J: TRBJ2-1; DNA: TGTGCCAGCAGCTTACGCGGGGGGGACGATGAGCAGTTCTTC; CDR3: CASSLRGGDDEQFF
D: TRBD1; size: NA; V: TRBV2; J: TRBJ2-1; DNA: TGTGCCAGCAACGGGGACAGGGGTTACAATGAGCAGTTCTTC; CDR3: CASNGDRGYNEQFF
D: TRBD1; size: few; V: TRBV5-1; J: TRBJ1-1; DNA: TGCGCCAGCAGCCCTACGGGACAGGATAACACTGAAGCTTTCTTT; CDR3: CASSPTGQDNTEAFF
D: TRBD1; size: few; V: TRBV12-3/TRBV12-4; J: TRBJ1-2; DNA: TGTGCCAGCAGCCCTTGGGACAGGGGGCGCGGGTACACCTTC; CDR3: CASSPWDRGRGYTF
D: NA; size: NA; V: TRBV6-1; J: TRBJ2-7; DNA: TGTGCCAGCAGAGAAGACAGGCTCCTCTCCTACGAGCAGTACTTC; CDR3: CASREDRLLSYEQYF
D: NA; size: NA; V: TRBV7-3; J: TRBJ1-2; DNA: TGTGCCAGCAGCTCGACCTACAAAGGGAACTATGGCTACACCTTC; CDR3: CASSSTYKGNYGYTF
D: TRBD1; size: NA; V: TRBV20-1; J: TRBJ1-2; DNA: TGCAGTGCTAGAAGTGGGACAGGGGTAGCGGGCTACACCTTC; CDR3: CSARSGTGVAGYTF
D: TRBD1; size: few; V: TRBV10-2; J: TRBJ1-1; DNA: TGCGCCAGCAGCGCGGACAGGGGTGGGTACACTGAAGCTTTCTTT; CDR3: CASSADRGGYTEAFF
D: NA; size: NA; V: TRBV6-5; J: TRBJ2-7; DNA: TGTGCCAGCACTAACAGGGCCTACGAGCAGTACTTC; CDR3: CASTNRAYEQYF
D: NA; size: NA; V: TRBV12-3/TRBV12-4; J: TRBJ2-1; DNA: TGTGCCAGCAGTTTAGCTGGGGGGGCCGGCGGGGAGCAGTTCTTC; CDR3: CASSLAGGAGGEQFF
D: NA; size: few; V: TRBV20-1; J: TRBJ2-1; DNA: TGCAGTGCTAGCCCCCCGGGACTCCTAGATGAGCAGTTCTTC; CDR3: CSASPPGLLDEQFF
D: NA; size: few; V: TRBV3-1; J: TRBJ1-1; DNA: TGTGCCAGCAGCCAAGAGTCAATGAACACTGAAGCTTTCTTT; CDR3: CASSQESMNTEAFF
D: TRBD2; size: few; V: TRBV12-3/TRBV12-4; J: TRBJ2-5; DNA: TGTGCCAGCAGTTTATTCATAGGTCTAGCGGGAGAGACCCAGTACTTC; CDR3: CASSLFIGLAGETQYF
D: NA; size: few; V: TRBV12-3/TRBV12-4; J: TRBJ2-5; DNA: TGTGCCAGCAGCATCGACCAGAGCCAAGAGACCCAGTACTTC; CDR3: CASSIDQSQETQYF
D: NA; size: few; V: TRBV12-3/TRBV12-4; J: TRBJ1-3; DNA: TGTGCCAGCAGTTGGGACACCATATATTTT; CDR3: CASSWDTIYF
D: NA; size: NA; V: TRBV20-1; J: TRBJ1-6; DNA: TGCAGTGCTTATCCTCCTGGCTGGTATAATTCACCCCTCCACTTT; CDR3: CSAYPPGWYNSPLHF
D: TRBD2; size: many; V: TRBV20-1; J: TRBJ2-3; DNA: TGCAGTGCTAGAAGGTCGACTAGCGGGAAGTGGGATACGCAGTATTTT; CDR3: CSARRSTSGKWDTQYF
D: TRBD1; size: NA; V: TRBV11-2; J: TRBJ1-1; DNA: TGTGCCAGCAGCGGCACGCAGGGGGCTTACACTGAAGCTTTCTTT; CDR3: CASSGTQGAYTEAFF
D: NA; size: few; V: TRBV20-1; J: TRBJ2-1; DNA: TGCAGTGCTAGAGTGGGGCTTACCACCTACAATGAGCAGTTCTTC; CDR3: CSARVGLTTYNEQFF
D: NA; size: NA; V: TRBV21-1; J: TRBJ2-7; DNA: TGTGCCAGCAGCAAAGACGTCGACATCCCTTTTCACGTGCAGTACTTC; CDR3: CASSKDVDIPFHVQYF
D: NA; size: NA; V: TRBV30; J: TRBJ2-1; DNA: TGTGCCTGGAAGAAGGGGGGAGCGCACAATGAGCAGTTCTTC; CDR3: CAWKKGGAHNEQFF
D: NA; size: once; V: TRBV7-3; J: TRBJ2-1; DNA: TGTGCCAGCAGCTTAATGGGGGATTACAATGAGCAGTTCTTC; CDR3: CASSLMGDYNEQFF
D: TRBD2; size: NA; V: TRBV6-5; J: TRBJ2-7; DNA: TGTGCCAGCAGTTACTCGATAAAGCGGGGGAATTACGAGCAGTACTTC; CDR3: CASSYSIKRGNYEQYF
D: NA; size: once; V: TRBV24-1; J: TRBJ2-2; DNA: TGTGCCACCAGTGATCCCGGGACACACACCGGGGAGCTGTTTTTT; CDR3: CATSDPGTHTGELFF
D: TRBD2; size: many; V: TRBV7-9; J: TRBJ2-1; DNA: TGTGCCAGCAGCTTACGGCGGGGGGGCGGAAGAATCAATGAGCAGTTCTTC; CDR3: CASSLRRGGGRINEQFF
D: TRBD1; size: many; V: TRBV10-3; J: TRBJ1-4; DNA: TGTGCCATCAGTTCTCCTGGACAGGGGGCGGAAAAACTGTTTTTT; CDR3: CAISSPGQGAEKLFF
D: NA; size: NA; V: TRBV3-1; J: TRBJ1-2; DNA: TGTGCCAGCAGCCAAATGATGCAGGGAGGCTACACCTTC; CDR3: CASSQMMQGGYTF
D: TRBD2; size: NA; V: TRBV4-1; J: TRBJ2-3; DNA: TGCGCCAGCAGCCAAGAGGCTAGCGGGGCCCTAGATACGCAGTATTTT; CDR3: CASSQEASGALDTQYF